The rows below give T cell receptor beta chains drawn from one sample of a study of metastatic and nonmetastatic thyroid tumors. TCRdb re-analyzed the PCR reads through MiXCR. The sample holds about 23,000 clones, about a fifth seen once. Sequenced sample: blood. All receptors derive from a female donor with papillary thyroid cancer or a benign thyroid nodule (not recorded which). Some clones in this sample may be carry-over from other donors' samples. CDR3s include the opening cysteine and the closing phenylalanine or tryptophan. Each record gives: J gene, clone size, D gene, V gene, CDR3 length, CDR3 protein, CDR3 DNA. The D gene is left open where the match is weak. Not every row has a clone size; where given, it reads once, few, many or a size class.

J gene: TRBJ1-1
clone size: many
D gene: NA
V gene: TRBV7-9
CDR3 length: 12
CDR3 protein: CASSLRREVAFF
CDR3 DNA: TGTGCCAGCAGCCTCAGACGGGAGGTAGCTTTCTTT

J gene: TRBJ1-1
clone size: many
D gene: NA
V gene: TRBV28
CDR3 length: 13
CDR3 protein: CASSLATNTEAFF
CDR3 DNA: TGTGCCAGCAGTTTGGCGACCAACACTGAAGCTTTCTTT

J gene: TRBJ2-1
clone size: NA
D gene: TRBD2
V gene: TRBV6-4
CDR3 length: 16
CDR3 protein: CASRLLAGATYNEQFF
CDR3 DNA: TGTGCCAGCAGGCTCCTAGCGGGAGCCACCTACAATGAGCAGTTCTTC

J gene: TRBJ2-2
clone size: many
D gene: NA
V gene: TRBV3-1
CDR3 length: 15
CDR3 protein: CASSQVFLYTGELFF
CDR3 DNA: TGTGCCAGCAGCCAAGTTTTCCTTTACACCGGGGAGCTGTTTTTT

J gene: TRBJ1-5
clone size: NA
D gene: NA
V gene: TRBV7-8
CDR3 length: 17
CDR3 protein: CASILGATPLEDQPQHF
CDR3 DNA: TGTGCCAGCATCTTAGGGGCCACGCCCCTCGAGGATCAGCCCCAGCATTTT

J gene: TRBJ2-2
clone size: NA
D gene: NA
V gene: TRBV28
CDR3 length: 15
CDR3 protein: CASSLWNANTGELFF
CDR3 DNA: TGTGCCAGCAGTTTATGGAACGCGAACACCGGGGAGCTGTTTTTT

J gene: TRBJ2-7
clone size: NA
D gene: NA
V gene: TRBV5-6
CDR3 length: 14
CDR3 protein: CASSPPAGPYEQYF
CDR3 DNA: TGTGCCAGCAGCCCGCCGGCAGGGCCCTACGAGCAGTACTTC

J gene: TRBJ1-1
clone size: NA
D gene: NA
V gene: TRBV7-8
CDR3 length: 14
CDR3 protein: CASSQGRSNTEAFF
CDR3 DNA: TGTGCCAGCAGCCAGGGACGGTCGAACACTGAAGCTTTCTTT

J gene: TRBJ1-3
clone size: many
D gene: NA
V gene: TRBV28
CDR3 length: 12
CDR3 protein: CATRRTGNTIYF
CDR3 DNA: TGTGCCACCCGACGGACTGGAAACACCATATATTTT

J gene: TRBJ2-3
clone size: many
D gene: NA
V gene: TRBV11-2
CDR3 length: 15
CDR3 protein: CASSSDRPWMDTQYF
CDR3 DNA: TGTGCCAGCAGCTCGGACAGACCCTGGATGGATACGCAGTATTTT